This T cell receptor (beta chain) was sequenced during a study of shared clonotypes between healthy human individuals (dated by TCRdb to about 2020). A note on the overall study: A few men and two women, aged 18 to 49 years, made up the cohort. Between about 0.85 and 9.5 billion PBMCs per donor were obtained by leukapheresis. The study deeply sequenced blood TCR repertoires of several healthy adults to estimate repertoire size and the extent of clonotype sharing between individuals. For each donor, CD4 naive and CD4 memory were each given three plates, CD8 naive was given two plates, and CD8 memory was given one plate. To increase sequencing depth and limit assay-specific biases, different laboratories used diverse techniques to prepare libraries and sequence TCR repertoires. Overall results and qualifications from the work: Only blood was sampled, and tissue TCR repertoires likely differ from those in blood. When a few donors were compared, the shared fraction of clonotypes was approximately 5% for naive CD4, 3.5% for naive CD8, more than 2% for memory CD4, and 0.4% for memory CD8. Clonotypes shared by all four sorted-subset donors showed higher generation probabilities than non-shared clonotypes. Rarefaction of sorted-subset datasets indicated incomplete sequencing despite the large sequencing depth. Pairwise subsampling led to the expectation that sequencing depth would affect the degree of clonotype sharing among donors. Estimated clonotype richness was generally larger for naive than for memory subsets. The small number of donors limited the genetic and exposure-history diversity represented.

With regard to this clone: What antigen it recognizes has not been identified. Base qualities were left out, and no much larger clone turns up one base away.

Healthy HIV-negative adults with no recently reported acute infections or vaccinations were included as donors. All donors were Caucasian adults living in Nashville, Tennessee, USA. Magnetic negative selection was used to enrich CD4+ T cells, after which naive cells were positively selected on CD45RA and the negative fraction became the memory subset. Blood was obtained by leukapheresis, after which PBMCs were separated by Ficoll-Histopaque density gradient centrifugation and cryopreserved in liquid nitrogen vapor phase. Analytical flow cytometry was used to check the purity and quantity of every magnetically sorted T cell population. From each sorted fraction, genomic DNA was isolated and quantified by UV absorbance on a Nanodrop 2000c. TCR CDR3 regions were amplified from genomic DNA by multiplex PCR using the deep immunoSEQ assay. Extracted genomic DNA from each cell subset was distributed evenly across all wells of several immunoSEQ 96-well plates, and each plate was treated as a replicate. For sorted subsets, roughly 190 ng of genomic DNA, equivalent to 25,000 to 35,000 T cell genomes, went into each replicate PCR. The purified libraries were quantified using a Qubit 3.0 fluorometer, sized with a Bioanalyzer 2100, and then quantified again using the KAPA Library Quantification kit. Every immunoSEQ 96-well plate was sequenced on a dedicated single-read 150-cycle Illumina NextSeq 550 flow cell. Per the original workflow: Because the immunoSEQ output held only junctional sequences and lacked quality scores, the filtering could not match the filtering applied to full-length reads. Sequences were annotated with PyIR, a Python wrapper for IgBLAST v1.9, and V/J genes and CDR3 were assigned using IMGT germline references. Reads were filtered out if the reads had weak V/J assignments (E-value above 1e-6), no CDR3, stop codons, out-of-frame junctions, or ambiguous translated residues. V3J clonotypes were defined as sequences sharing the same inferred V gene, J gene, and CDR3 amino acid sequence. The percentage overlap between two repertoires was calculated by dividing the number of shared unique clonotypes by the size of the smaller repertoire. Three approaches were used to assess repertoire richness: RTK rarefaction, the Chao1 estimator, and Recon v2.1 estimates of unobserved clonotypes. Generation probabilities were computed with OLGA for all TCRbeta clonotypes obtained by the gDNA method from several donors. In TCRdb, the immuneACCESS table is reduced to in-frame sequences with V and J assigned. These tables do not hold every clone; where another copy was compared, an unresolved V gene accounts for under half, and the others remain unexplained. The V and J calls and clone size are taken from that table; D and trimming were inferred from the DNA. This sample lists approximately 530,000 clones; about 96% were detected once. About 0.064% of the sample is held by the ten biggest clonotypes.

The germline V gene (reference sequence) yields MNHEY for CDR1 and SMNVEV for CDR2. Unmatched junction bases come to 14, with V trimmed by 5 bases and J by 0 bases. From its cysteine to its phenylalanine, the CDR3 spans 18 amino acids. Kept here is only the CDR3 DNA, which spans 54 bases and is read in frame from base 1. The chain is made from TRBV27 and TRBJ2-7; TRBD2 lines up with 9 middle nucleotides. The material sequenced was naive CD4+ T cells sorted from blood. Reading the label with the study, this specimen's cell subset or site is: CD45RA+ positively selected. The clonotype was recovered from a woman younger than 45 in good health. The CDR3 sequence is CASSGRAATSGYSYEQYF. The DNA sequence reads TGTGCCAGCAGTGGCAGGGCGGCGACTAGCGGCTACTCCTACGAGCAGTACTTC.